The rows below give T cell receptor beta chains drawn from one sample of a study of cytomegalovirus exposure and HLA in healthy donors. TCRdb keeps only in-frame clones here, not all; method: immunoSEQ multiplex PCR. The data show around 91,000 clones, around nine tenths seen once. The material sequenced was PBMCs. The receptors originated from a man aged 25 to 40 in good health and CMV-seropositive. CDR3s include the opening cysteine and the closing phenylalanine or tryptophan.

v_call	j_call	cdr3_aa
TRBV19	TRBJ1-5	CASRTGQGTASNQPQHF
TRBV29-1	TRBJ2-3	CSVPMASGRDTQYF
TRBV29-1	TRBJ2-1	CSVDSTVTLYNEQFF
TRBV4-1	TRBJ2-1	CASSQLLTTIYNEQFF
TRBV4-1	TRBJ1-5	CASSQVRGKPNQPQHF
TRBV2	TRBJ1-3	CASRPTWGQGGNTIYF
TRBV6-5	TRBJ2-1	CASSSLAGISYNEQFF
TRBV6-6	TRBJ1-2	CASRGQNYGYTF
TRBV10-1	TRBJ2-5	CASSESQGRETQYF
TRBV7-2	TRBJ1-2	CASSRRDSYYGYTF
TRBV10-2	TRBJ2-3	CASSDSTSGRTDTQYF
TRBV18	TRBJ2-3	CASSSGLAGGQPSTDTQYF
TRBV29-1	TRBJ2-7	CSVARAENEQYF
TRBV2	TRBJ2-1	CASSGTSGVQEQFF
TRBV6-6	TRBJ2-3	CASQTGEADTQYF
TRBV27	TRBJ2-1	CASSSVGHNEQFF
TRBV7-9	TRBJ1-1	CASTIPGWGQGQTEAFF
TRBV9	TRBJ2-7	CASSGGTGGFDEQYF
TRBV19	TRBJ2-7	CASSAGGTYEQYF
TRBV4-1	TRBJ2-3	CASSQPGLAFTDTQYF
TRBV6-1	TRBJ2-7	CASSEGKGDYEQYF
TRBV7-6	TRBJ2-1	CASSFSGRAAFF
TRBV14	TRBJ1-2	CASSWGLSYGYTF
TRBV6-4	TRBJ2-7	CASSDFRASPHYEQYF
TRBV9	TRBJ2-3	CASSVGGSGSTDTQYF
TRBV28	TRBJ2-7	CASSLPVGLELYEQYF
TRBV20-1	TRBJ2-7	CSARISYEQYF
TRBV14	TRBJ2-5	CASSQGPRETQYF
TRBV7-8	TRBJ1-3	CASAKGVWGGLGNTIYF
TRBV5-1	TRBJ2-3	CASSEVVTDTQYF
TRBV28	TRBJ2-3	CASSFASWSTDTQYF
TRBV19	TRBJ2-6	CASSTLGQGRFGANVLTF
TRBV27	TRBJ1-2	CASSFRGSNYGYTF
TRBV29-1	TRBJ1-2	CSVVDNGYTF
TRBV7-9	TRBJ2-7	CASSEGQMGAYEQYF
TRBV21-1	TRBJ2-7	CASSQLWTGPYGQYF
TRBV19	TRBJ2-1	CASRGLAGMDNEQFF
TRBV7-3	TRBJ2-1	CASSITGANNEQFF
TRBV9	TRBJ2-1	CASSVSGSHEQFF
TRBV7-9	TRBJ2-7	CASSETSNYEQYF
TRBV2	TRBJ2-3	CASRELSSTDTQYF
TRBV7-2	TRBJ2-1	CASSLTAGSYNEQFF